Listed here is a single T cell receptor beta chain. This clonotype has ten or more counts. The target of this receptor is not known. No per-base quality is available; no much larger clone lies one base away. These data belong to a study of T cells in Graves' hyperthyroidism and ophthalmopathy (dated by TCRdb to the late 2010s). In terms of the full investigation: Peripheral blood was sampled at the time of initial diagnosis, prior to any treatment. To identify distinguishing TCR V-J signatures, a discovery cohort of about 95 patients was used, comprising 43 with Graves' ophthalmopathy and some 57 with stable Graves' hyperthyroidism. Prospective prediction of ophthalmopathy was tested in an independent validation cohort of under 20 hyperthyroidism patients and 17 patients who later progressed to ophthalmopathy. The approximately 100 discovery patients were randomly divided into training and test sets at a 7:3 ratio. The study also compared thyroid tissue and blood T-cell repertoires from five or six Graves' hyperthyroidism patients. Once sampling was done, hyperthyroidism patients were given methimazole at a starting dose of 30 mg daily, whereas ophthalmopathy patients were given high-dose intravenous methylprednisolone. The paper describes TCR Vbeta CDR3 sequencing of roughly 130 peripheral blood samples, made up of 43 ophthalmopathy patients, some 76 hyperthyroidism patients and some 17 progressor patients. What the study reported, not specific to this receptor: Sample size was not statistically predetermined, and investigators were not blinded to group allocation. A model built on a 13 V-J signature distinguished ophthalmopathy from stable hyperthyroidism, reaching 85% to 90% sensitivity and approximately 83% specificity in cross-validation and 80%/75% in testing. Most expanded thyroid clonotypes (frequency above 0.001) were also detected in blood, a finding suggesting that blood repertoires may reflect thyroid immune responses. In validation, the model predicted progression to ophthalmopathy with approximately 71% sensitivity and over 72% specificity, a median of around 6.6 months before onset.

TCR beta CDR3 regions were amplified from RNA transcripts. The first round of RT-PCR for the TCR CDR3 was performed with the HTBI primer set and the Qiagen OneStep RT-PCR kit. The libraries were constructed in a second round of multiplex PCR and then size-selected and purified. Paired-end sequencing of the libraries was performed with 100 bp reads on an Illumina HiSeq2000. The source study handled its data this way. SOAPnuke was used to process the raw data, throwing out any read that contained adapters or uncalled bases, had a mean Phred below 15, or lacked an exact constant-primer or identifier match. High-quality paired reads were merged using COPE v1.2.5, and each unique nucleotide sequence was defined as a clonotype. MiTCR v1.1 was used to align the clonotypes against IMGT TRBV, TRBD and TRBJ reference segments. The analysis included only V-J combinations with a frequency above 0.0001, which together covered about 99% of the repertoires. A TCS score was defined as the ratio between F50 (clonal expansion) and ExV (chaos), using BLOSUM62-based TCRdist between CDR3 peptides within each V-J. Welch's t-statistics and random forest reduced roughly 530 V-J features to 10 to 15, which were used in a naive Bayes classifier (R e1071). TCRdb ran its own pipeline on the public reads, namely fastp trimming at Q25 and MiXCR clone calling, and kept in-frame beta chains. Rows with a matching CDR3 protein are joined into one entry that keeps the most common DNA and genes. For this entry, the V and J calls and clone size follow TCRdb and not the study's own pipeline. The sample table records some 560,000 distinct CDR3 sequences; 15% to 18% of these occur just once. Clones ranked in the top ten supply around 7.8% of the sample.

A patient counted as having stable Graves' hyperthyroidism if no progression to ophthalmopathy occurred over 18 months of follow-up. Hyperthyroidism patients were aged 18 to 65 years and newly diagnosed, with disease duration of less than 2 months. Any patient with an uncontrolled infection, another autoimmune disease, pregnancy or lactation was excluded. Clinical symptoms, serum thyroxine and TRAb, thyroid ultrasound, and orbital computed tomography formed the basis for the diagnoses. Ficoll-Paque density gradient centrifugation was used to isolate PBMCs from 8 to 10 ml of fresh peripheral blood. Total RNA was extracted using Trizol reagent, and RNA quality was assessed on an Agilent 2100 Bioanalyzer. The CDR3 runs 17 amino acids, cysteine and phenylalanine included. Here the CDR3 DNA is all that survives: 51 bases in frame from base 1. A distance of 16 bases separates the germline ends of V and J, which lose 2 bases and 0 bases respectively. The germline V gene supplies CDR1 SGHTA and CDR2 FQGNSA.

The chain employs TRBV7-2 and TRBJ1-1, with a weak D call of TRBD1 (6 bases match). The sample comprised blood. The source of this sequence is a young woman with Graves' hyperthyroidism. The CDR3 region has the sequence CASSLPPTGTLNTEAFF. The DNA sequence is TGTGCCAGCAGCTTACCACCTACCGGGACATTGAACACTGAAGCTTTCTTT.